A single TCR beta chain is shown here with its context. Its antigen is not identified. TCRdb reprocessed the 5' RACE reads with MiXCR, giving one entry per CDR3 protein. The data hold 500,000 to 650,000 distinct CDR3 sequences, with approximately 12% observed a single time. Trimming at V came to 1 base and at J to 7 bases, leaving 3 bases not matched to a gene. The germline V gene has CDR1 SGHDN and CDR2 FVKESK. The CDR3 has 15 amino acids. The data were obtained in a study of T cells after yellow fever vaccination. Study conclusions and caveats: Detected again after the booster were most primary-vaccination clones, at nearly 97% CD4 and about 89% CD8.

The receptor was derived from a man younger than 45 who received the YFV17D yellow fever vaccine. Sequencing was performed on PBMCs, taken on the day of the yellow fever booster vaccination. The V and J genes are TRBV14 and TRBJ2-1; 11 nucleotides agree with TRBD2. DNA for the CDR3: TGTGCCAGCAGCCAAGTAGCGGGAGGGGTGAATGAGCAGTTCTTC. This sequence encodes CASSQVAGGVNEQFF.